This entry is about one T cell receptor (beta chain). Antigen unknown. CDR3 size: 16 residues. V trimming: 7 bases; J trimming: 2 bases; junction bases outside the gene matches: 13. The TCR beta cDNA libraries carried unique molecular identifiers. TCRdb reanalysed the PCR reads using MiXCR and keeps one entry per CDR3 protein. The data contain some 450,000 distinct CDR3 sequences, roughly 45% of them singletons. This specimen comes from a study of post-analysis software for immune sequencing data. Across the study: Included courses were relapsing-remitting and secondary progressive multiple sclerosis; progressive-relapsing multiple sclerosis was also included. Study-wide points: Among multiple sclerosis patients, normalized Chao1 diversity was significantly below that of controls. Five or six TRBV segments appeared more often in patients than in controls, and TRBV5-6, TRBV5-1 and TRBV20-1 were among these.

This receptor was identified in a girl aged 10-17 years with multiple sclerosis. This chain joins TRBV12-3 or TRBV12-4 and TRBJ2-5, with 7 positions matching TRBD1. What was sequenced was blood. The CDR3 region has the DNA TGTGCCAGCAAGGGGATGAAAAGGGGGCGGCAAGAGACCCAGTACTTC. Protein sequence: CASKGMKRGRQETQYF.